Following are 16 T cell receptor beta chains from one sample sequenced in a study of shared clonotypes between healthy human individuals. The assay was immunoSEQ multiplex PCR, and TCRdb's table has in-frame clones only and misses some. The data show about 180,000 clones, with approximately 95% seen just once and about 0.067% held by the top ten. The sequenced sample consisted of naive CD4+ T cells sorted from blood. Indicated subset: CD45RA+ positively selected. The source of these receptors is a woman aged 30 to 39 in good health.

This chain links TRBV28 with TRBJ2-5; a possible D gene is TRBD1 (6 bases). CDR1 is MDHEN, CDR2 SYDVKM, per germline. The length of the CDR3 is 15 residues. V gave up 2 bases and J gave up 1 base, with 11 bases separating them. CDR3: CASSLGGRLQETQYF. Written as DNA, the CDR3 is TGTGCCAGCAGTTTAGGGGGCCGGCTCCAAGAGACCCAGTACTTC.

The chain combines TRBV28 with TRBJ1-4, with D hard to call. The CDR3 has 15 amino acids. Deletions cut 7 bases from V and 5 bases from J, with 17 bases between. Germline V gene data show CDR1 as MDHEN and CDR2 as SYDVKM. CDR3 coding DNA: TGTGCCAGCACCCCCTCCGGGAGGATAAATGAAAAACTGTTTTTT. Its translation: CASTPSGRINEKLFF.

The chain carries TRBV6-6 and TRBJ1-5, with 9 bases matching TRBD1. V shed 4 bases, J shed 9 bases, and the junction held 7 bases outside the gene matches. Germline V gene sequence: CDR1 MNHNY, CDR2 SVGAGI (reference sequence). There are 14 residues in the CDR3. In DNA form, the CDR3 reads TGTGCCAGCAGTTCTACGGGACAGGGAGTGCCCCAGCATTTT. The encoded protein is CASSSTGQGVPQHF.

The count of this clone is one. This sequence joins TRBV7-2 and TRBJ2-7, with unresolved D. The V end lost 4 bases, the J end lost 0 bases, and 13 bases lay between the germline ends. From germline, CDR1 is SGHTA and CDR2 FQGNSA. This CDR3 has 15 residues. The CDR3 sequence: CASSSPVVGSYEQYF. The CDR3 DNA is TGTGCCAGCAGCTCACCGGTGGTCGGCTCCTACGAGCAGTACTTC.

The V call is TRBV28, the J call TRBJ1-5; D gene unclear. V shed 8 bases and J shed 2 bases, with 13 bases lying between them. Looked up from germline, CDR1 is MDHEN and CDR2 is SYDVKM. The CDR3 totals 14 residues. For the CDR3, the DNA is TGTGCCAGCCTCTTGAGTAAGGGCAATCAGCCCCAGCATTTT. It specifies CASLLSKGNQPQHF.

J is TRBJ2-7 and V is TRBV11-2; tentatively, D is TRBD2 (6 bases). The CDR3 totals 17 residues. Deletions cut 5 bases from V and 7 bases from J, with 27 bases between. Per germline, CDR1 SGHAT and CDR2 FQNNGV. The CDR3 coding sequence is TGTGCCAGCAGCCACTTTCTTCGGGGGAGTGGGGTGGGTGAGCAGTACTTC. Its protein is CASSHFLRGSGVGEQYF.

This chain joins TRBV4-1 and TRBJ2-7, with D uncertain. The ends were cut back, 0 bases at V and 3 bases at J, with 18 bases in the middle. Per the germline V gene, CDR1 is MGHRA and CDR2 is YSYEKL. The CDR3 covers 17 residues. This chain's CDR3 is CASSQDYFAENYYEQYF. The CDR3 DNA is TGCGCCAGCAGCCAAGATTACTTTGCAGAAAACTACTACGAGCAGTACTTC.

The chain carries TRBV28 and TRBJ1-2; D unresolved. Per germline, CDR1 MDHEN and CDR2 SYDVKM. V was clipped by 3 bases and J by 5 bases, with 7 bases between them. This CDR3 comprises 12 residues. The CDR3 DNA sequence: TGTGCCAGCAGTTTTAAAAGATATGGCTACACCTTC. It specifies CASSFKRYGYTF.

V gene TRBV7-9 combines with J gene TRBJ2-7, with D uncertain. With 3 bases removed from V and 5 bases from J, the gap between germline ends came to 11 bases. This CDR3 region has 13 residues. The germline V gene encodes CDR1 SEHNR and CDR2 FQNEAQ (reference sequence). The CDR3 DNA sequence: TGTGCCAGCAGCTTTAGGAAGACCGACGAGCAGTACTTC. This sequence encodes CASSFRKTDEQYF.

The chain is built from TRBV5-1 and TRBJ2-2, with D possibly being TRBD1 or TRBD2 (6 bases each). V dropped 4 bases and J dropped 5 bases, with 24 bases sitting between them. CDR3 length: 18 residues. Germline assignment: CDR1 SGHRS and CDR2 YFSETQ. The DNA of the CDR3 is TGCGCCAGCAGCACCCAACGCTCGAACAGGGAGGCGACCGGGGAGCTGTTTTTT. Protein product: CASSTQRSNREATGELFF.

V usage is TRBV28 and J usage is TRBJ2-5; D remains ambiguous. The assigned J gene may be wrong: the sequence end matches TRBJ2-7 better. The CDR3 loop spans 12 amino acids. Looked up from germline, CDR1 is MDHEN and CDR2 is SYDVKM. The CDR3: CASRQRPDEQYF. CDR3 nucleotide sequence: TGTGCCAGCAGACAACGGCCGGACGAGCAGTACTTC.

V and J are TRBV5-6 and TRBJ1-3; 7 nucleotides agree with TRBD1. Germline CDR1 SGHDT, CDR2 YYEEEE. The CDR3 sequence is 16 residues long. With V trimmed by 2 bases and J by 2 bases, 7 bases remained unmatched. In nucleotides, the CDR3 is TGTGCCAGCAGCTTCCTGCACGGACAGGCTGGAAACACCATATATTTT. This codes for CASSFLHGQAGNTIYF.

The V and J genes are TRBV6-6 and TRBJ1-3; D is undetermined. Trimming removed 2 bases from V and 4 bases from J, with 9 bases in between. Germline lookup yields CDR1 MNHNY and CDR2 SVGAGI (reference sequence). The CDR3 consists of 14 residues. The CDR3 coding sequence is TGTGCCAGCAGTTACGGCAGCCAAGGAAACACCATATATTTT. Protein: CASSYGSQGNTIYF.

The CDR3 here is CASSKQVFHEQYF. CDR3 in DNA: TGTGCCAGCAGTAAACAGGTGTTCCACGAGCAGTACTTC. The chain has TRBV6-5 and TRBJ2-7, with D perhaps matching TRBD1 (5 bases). CDR1 is MNHEY and CDR2 is SVGAGI in the germline V gene. The CDR3 contains 13 residues. With 5 bases removed from V and 5 bases from J, the gap between germline ends came to 13 bases.

V usage is TRBV11-2 and J usage is TRBJ1-6; tentatively, D is TRBD1 (6 bases). There are 13 residues in the CDR3. Germline CDR1 is SGHAT and CDR2 is FQNNGV. Trimming removed 7 bases from V and 9 bases from J, with 13 bases in between. CDR3 sequence: CASTRDNISPLHF. In DNA form, the CDR3 reads TGTGCCAGCACCCGGGACAATATTTCACCCCTCCACTTT.

The gene calls are TRBV7-7 and TRBJ2-3; D not certain. Germline CDR1 SSHAT, CDR2 FNYEAQ (reference sequence). V was pared by 3 bases and J by 0 bases, with 10 bases between. The CDR3 loop spans 15 amino acids. This CDR3 is CASSFYPFSTDTQYF. The CDR3 DNA sequence: TGTGCCAGCAGCTTCTATCCCTTTAGCACAGATACGCAGTATTTT.